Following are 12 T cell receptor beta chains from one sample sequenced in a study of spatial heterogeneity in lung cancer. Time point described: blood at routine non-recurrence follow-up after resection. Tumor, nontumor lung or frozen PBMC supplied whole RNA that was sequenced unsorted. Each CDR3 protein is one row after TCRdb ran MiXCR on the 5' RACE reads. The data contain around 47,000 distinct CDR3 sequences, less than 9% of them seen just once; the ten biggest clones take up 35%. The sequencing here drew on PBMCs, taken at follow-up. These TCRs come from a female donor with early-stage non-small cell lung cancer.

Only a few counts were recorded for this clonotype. CDR3 sequence: CASSWGQRGQPQHF. In nucleotides, the CDR3 is TGTGCCAGCAGTTGGGGACAACGCGGACAGCCCCAGCATTTT. The chain links TRBV6-5 to TRBJ1-5; the D gene is possibly TRBD1 (6 bases). V was pared by 4 bases and J by 7 bases, with 14 bases between. This CDR3 is built from 14 residues. Germline CDR1 and CDR2: MNHEY and SVGAGI.

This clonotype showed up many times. As DNA, the CDR3 is TGTGCCAGCAGTTTACCCCGGGACAGGGCCTACGAGCAGTACTTC. Its protein product is CASSLPRDRAYEQYF. This chain connects TRBV28 to TRBJ2-7; 9 bases are shared with TRBD1. Trimming removed 2 bases from V and 2 bases from J; junction bases left unmatched: 4. Per the germline V gene, CDR1 is MDHEN and CDR2 is SYDVKM. The CDR3 is 15 amino acids.

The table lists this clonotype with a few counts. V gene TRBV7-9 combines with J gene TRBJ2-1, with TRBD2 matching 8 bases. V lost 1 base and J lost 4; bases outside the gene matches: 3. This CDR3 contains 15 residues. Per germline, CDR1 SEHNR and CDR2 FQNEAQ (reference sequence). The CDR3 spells CASSLGSGGYNEQFF. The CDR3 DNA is TGTGCCAGCAGCTTAGGCTCGGGGGGGTACAATGAGCAGTTCTTC.

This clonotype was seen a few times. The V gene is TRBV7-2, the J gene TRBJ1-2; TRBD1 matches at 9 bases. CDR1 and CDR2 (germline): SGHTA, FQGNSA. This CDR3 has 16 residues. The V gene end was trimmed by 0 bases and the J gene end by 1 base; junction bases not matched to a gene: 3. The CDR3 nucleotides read TGTGCCAGCAGCTTAGCCCGGGACAGGGTTAACTATGGCTACACCTTC. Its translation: CASSLARDRVNYGYTF.

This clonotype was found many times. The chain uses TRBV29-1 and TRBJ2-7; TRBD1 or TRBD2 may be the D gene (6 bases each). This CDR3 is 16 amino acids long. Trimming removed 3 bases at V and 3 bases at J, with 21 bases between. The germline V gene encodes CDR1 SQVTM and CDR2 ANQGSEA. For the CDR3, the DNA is TGCAGCGTTGAGGGGGGCCGAGACACTCCCCACTACGAGCAGTACTTC. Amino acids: CSVEGGRDTPHYEQYF.

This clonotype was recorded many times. This CDR3 is CASSSGPLGNNEQFF. The CDR3 bases are TGTGCCAGCAGCTCGGGTCCGCTAGGGAACAATGAGCAGTTCTTC. V usage is TRBV11-2 and J usage is TRBJ2-1; no firm D call. V was pared by 4 bases and J by 5 bases, with 15 bases between. Germline assignment: CDR1 SGHAT and CDR2 FQNNGV. The CDR3 contains 15 residues.

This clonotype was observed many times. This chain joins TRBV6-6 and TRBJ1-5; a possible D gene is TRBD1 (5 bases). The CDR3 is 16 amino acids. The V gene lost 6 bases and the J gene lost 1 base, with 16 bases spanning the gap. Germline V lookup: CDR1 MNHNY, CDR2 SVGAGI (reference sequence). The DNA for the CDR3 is TGTGCCAGCAGCCCCGGTAGGACACAGAGCAATCAGCCCCAGCATTTT. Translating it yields CASSPGRTQSNQPQHF.

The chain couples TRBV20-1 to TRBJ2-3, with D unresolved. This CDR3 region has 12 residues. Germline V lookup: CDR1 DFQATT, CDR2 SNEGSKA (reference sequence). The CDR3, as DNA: TGCTCAGGAACGGGCGGCACAGATACGCAGTATTTT. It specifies CSGTGGTDTQYF.

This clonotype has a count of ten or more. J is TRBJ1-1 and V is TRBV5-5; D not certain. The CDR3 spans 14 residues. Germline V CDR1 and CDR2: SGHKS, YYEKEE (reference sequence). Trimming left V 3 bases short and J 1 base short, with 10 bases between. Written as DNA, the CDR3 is TGTGCCAGCAGCTATAGTCGGGGGAACACTGAAGCTTTCTTT. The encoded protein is CASSYSRGNTEAFF.

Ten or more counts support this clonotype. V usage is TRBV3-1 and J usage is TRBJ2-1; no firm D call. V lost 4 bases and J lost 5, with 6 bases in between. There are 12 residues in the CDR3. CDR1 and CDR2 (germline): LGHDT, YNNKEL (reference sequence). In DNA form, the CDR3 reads TGTGCCAGCAGCCTTCGAAACAATGAGCAGTTCTTC. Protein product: CASSLRNNEQFF.

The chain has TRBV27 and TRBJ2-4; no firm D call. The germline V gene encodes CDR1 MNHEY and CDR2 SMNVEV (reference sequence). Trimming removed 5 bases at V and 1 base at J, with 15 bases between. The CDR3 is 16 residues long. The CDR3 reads CASSRPESLAKNIQYF. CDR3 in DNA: TGTGCCAGCAGTCGCCCCGAAAGTCTGGCCAAAAACATTCAGTACTTC.

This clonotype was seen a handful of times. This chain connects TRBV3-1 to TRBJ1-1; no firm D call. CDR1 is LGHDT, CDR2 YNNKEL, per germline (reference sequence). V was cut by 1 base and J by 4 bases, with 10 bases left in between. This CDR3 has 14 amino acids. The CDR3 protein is CASSQVASSTEAFF. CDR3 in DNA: TGTGCCAGCAGCCAAGTCGCTTCTAGCACTGAAGCTTTCTTT.